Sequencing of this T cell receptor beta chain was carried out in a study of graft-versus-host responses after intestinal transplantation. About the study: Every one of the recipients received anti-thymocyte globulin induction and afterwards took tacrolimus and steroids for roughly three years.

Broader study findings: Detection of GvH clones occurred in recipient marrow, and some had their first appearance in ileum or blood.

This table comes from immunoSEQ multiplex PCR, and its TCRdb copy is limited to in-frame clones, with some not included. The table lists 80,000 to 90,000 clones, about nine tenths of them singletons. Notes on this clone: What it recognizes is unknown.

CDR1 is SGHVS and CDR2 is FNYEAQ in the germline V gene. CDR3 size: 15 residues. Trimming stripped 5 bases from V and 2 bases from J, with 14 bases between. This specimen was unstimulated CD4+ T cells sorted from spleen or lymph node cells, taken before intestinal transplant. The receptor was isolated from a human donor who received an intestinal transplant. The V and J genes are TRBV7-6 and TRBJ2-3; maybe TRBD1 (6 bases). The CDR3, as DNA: TGTGCCAGCAGCCCAGGGGACCAACCCACAGATACGCAGTATTTT. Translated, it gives CASSPGDQPTDTQYF.